The 29 T cell receptor beta chains reported below all come from one sample, sequenced in a study of cytomegalovirus exposure and HLA in healthy donors. Sequencing was performed with immunoSEQ multiplex PCR; in TCRdb, only in-frame clones are kept and a portion is missing. The sample has roughly 200,000 clones; 80% to 90% are singletons. The source material was PBMCs. These receptors were taken from a woman aged 25 to 39 in good health and CMV-seronegative.

The chain combines TRBV5-8 with TRBJ2-7, with D unresolved. With 0 bases removed from V and 5 bases from J, the gap between germline ends came to 15 bases. This CDR3 is 15 amino acids long. Germline assignment: CDR1 SGHTS and CDR2 YDEGEE. The CDR3 DNA reads as TGTGCCAGCAGCTTGGGCTTCCTAAAGTATGACGAGCAGTACTTC. Encoded protein: CASSLGFLKYDEQYF.

The chain employs TRBV5-5 and TRBJ2-7, with D tentatively TRBD2 (5 bases). This CDR3 spans 16 amino acids. Per the germline V gene, CDR1 is SGHKS and CDR2 is YYEKEE (reference sequence). Trimming removed 4 bases from V and 5 bases from J, with 22 bases in between. The CDR3 region is CASSRPPRGSGNEQYF. Here the CDR3 DNA reads TGTGCCAGCAGCCGTCCGCCCCGGGGATCTGGAAACGAGCAGTACTTC.

This chain links TRBV29-1 with TRBJ1-1, with D possibly TRBD1 on 5 matching bases. Between the trimmed V and J ends, which lost 6 bases and 0 bases, there was a span of 14 bases. From germline, CDR1 is SQVTM and CDR2 ANQGSEA. The CDR3 spans 14 residues. CDR3 protein: CSVINLQVNTEAFF. The CDR3 coding sequence is TGCAGCGTCATTAATTTACAGGTGAACACTGAAGCTTTCTTT.

The CDR3 nucleotides read TGTGCCAGCAGTCTCCAGGTCGCCGAGAGGCTGTTTTTT. This codes for CASSLQVAERLFF. This sequence joins TRBV7-2 and TRBJ2-2; D is unclear. V lost 6 bases and J lost 13, with 18 bases in between. The CDR3 extends over 13 amino acids. The germline gives CDR1 SGHTA, CDR2 FQGNSA.

This clone was seen repeatedly, ten times or more. The J gene is TRBJ2-3, the V gene TRBV15; D gene uncertain. The germline V gene encodes CDR1 LNHNV and CDR2 YYDKDF (reference sequence). The CDR3 contains 13 residues. V lost 4 bases and J 2 bases, leaving 7 bases between the germline ends. DNA of the CDR3: TGTGCCACCAGCATAACTACCACAGATACGCAGTATTTT. Its translation is CATSITTTDTQYF. Full variable domain (remainder filled in from reference TRBV15 and TRBJ2-3): DAMVIQNPRYQVTQFGKPVTLSCSQTLNHNVMYWYQQKSSQAPKLLFHYYDKDFNNEADTPDNFQSRRPNTSFCFLDIRSPGLGDTAMYLCATSITTTDTQYFGPGTRLTVL.

The gene calls are TRBV10-1 and TRBJ1-5; 12 nucleotides agree with TRBD1. This CDR3 has 14 amino acids. Germline lookup yields CDR1 WNHNN and CDR2 SYGVQD (reference sequence). Losses at the gene ends were 8 bases for V and 5 bases for J; bases not matched to a gene: 4. The CDR3 DNA reads TGCGCCAGCGGGGACAGGGGGCAGCATCAGCCCCAGCATTTT. It codes for CASGDRGQHQPQHF.

V is TRBV11-2 and J is TRBJ2-6; D perhaps matches TRBD1 (6 bases). Germline CDR1 and CDR2: SGHAT and FQNNGV. Trimming shortened V by 1 base and J by 0 bases, and 10 bases separated the two germline ends. The CDR3 is 17 amino acids. Written as DNA, the CDR3 is TGTGCCAGCAGCTTAGGGGACATACTCTCTGGGGCCAACGTCCTGACTTTC. The encoded protein is CASSLGDILSGANVLTF.

In its sample, this clone was seen a few times. The chain links TRBV18 to TRBJ2-7; D is possibly TRBD1 (5 bases). The ends were cut back, 1 base at V and 3 bases at J, with 7 bases in the middle. This CDR3 comprises 13 residues. Germline V gene lookup returns CDR1 KGHSH and CDR2 LQKENI. CDR3 sequence reads: CASSPQGYYEQYF. CDR3 sequence (DNA): TGTGCCAGCTCACCACAGGGGTACTACGAGCAGTACTTC.

V usage is TRBV10-1 and J usage is TRBJ1-1; 7 bases map to TRBD1. Germline CDR1 and CDR2: WNHNN and SYGVQD (reference sequence). The CDR3 sequence is 14 residues long. With V trimmed by 5 bases and J by 4 bases, 7 bases remained unmatched. CDR3 DNA sequence: TGCGCCAGCAGTCCCGAGGGGGCCGCCACTGAAGCTTTCTTT. Its protein product is CASSPEGAATEAFF.

V and J are TRBV10-3 and TRBJ2-1; TRBD1 matches at 7 bases. After removal of 0 bases from V and 4 bases from J, the junction contained 3 bases not matched to a gene. From germline, CDR1 is ENHRY and CDR2 SYGVKD. This CDR3 contains 15 residues. The CDR3: CAISESRQGYNEQFF. As DNA, the CDR3 is TGTGCCATCAGTGAGTCGAGACAGGGTTACAATGAGCAGTTCTTC.

The V and J genes are TRBV2 and TRBJ2-1; D gene unclear. There are 11 residues in the CDR3. CDR1 and CDR2 from the germline V gene are SNHLY and FYNNEI. The V and J ends lost 8 bases and 9 bases respectively, with 11 bases between them. The CDR3 coding sequence is TGTGCCAGCTTGCGGTATCGTGAGCAGTTCTTC. Its translation: CASLRYREQFF.

A word on this clone: The junction departs from germline at one end; a sequencing error may be responsible. The V and J genes are TRBV7-9 and TRBJ2-5, with D possibly being TRBD1 (5 bases). From germline, CDR1 is SEHNR and CDR2 FQNEAQ (reference sequence). The CDR3 is made up of 13 amino acids. For the CDR3, the DNA is TGTGCCAGCAGCCCGTTCGGTTGGGCAGGGCCGGACTTC. As protein: CASSPFGWAGPDF.

The rearrangement uses TRBV9 and TRBJ2-1; D remains ambiguous. The V gene lost 0 bases and the J gene lost 7 bases, with 11 bases spanning the gap. The germline V gene encodes CDR1 SGDLS and CDR2 YYNGEE. The CDR3 is made up of 14 amino acids. The CDR3 region is CASSVAQTRNEQFF. In DNA form, the CDR3 reads TGTGCCAGCAGCGTAGCCCAAACGAGGAATGAGCAGTTCTTC.

V is TRBV4-1 and J is TRBJ2-7, with 9 bases lining up with TRBD1. The germline V gene has CDR1 MGHRA and CDR2 YSYEKL. CDR3 length equals 14 residues. The V and J ends lost 7 bases and 6 bases, in that order; junction bases with no gene match: 10. The CDR3, as DNA: TGCGCCAGCACCTCGGGACAGGGTTACTCCGAGCAGTACTTC. Its translation: CASTSGQGYSEQYF.

The chain is built from TRBV6-6 and TRBJ1-4, with no clear D. Germline lookup yields CDR1 MNHNY and CDR2 SVGAGI (reference sequence). V dropped 7 bases and J dropped 5 bases, with 14 bases sitting between them. The CDR3 spans 14 residues. CDR3: CASKSGRGNEKLFF. The CDR3 nucleotides are TGTGCCAGCAAGTCAGGCCGGGGAAATGAAAAACTGTTTTTT.

This sequence joins TRBV30 and TRBJ1-6; D perhaps matches TRBD1 (6 bases). This CDR3 has 17 residues. Germline CDR1 and CDR2: GTSNPN and SVGIG (reference sequence). V gave up 0 bases and J gave up 2 bases, with 14 bases separating them. The CDR3 loop reads CAWSVRQGMAYNSPLHF. CDR3 DNA sequence: TGTGCCTGGAGTGTACGGCAGGGGATGGCCTATAATTCACCCCTCCACTTT. The full variable domain, with the rest looked up from reference TRBV30 and TRBJ1-6, is SQTIHQWPATLVQPVGSPLSLECTVEGTSNPNLYWYRQAAGRGLQLLFYSVGIGQISSEVPQNLSASRPQDRQFILSSKKLLLSDSGFYLCAWSVRQGMAYNSPLHFGNGTRLTVT.

In its sample, this clone was seen once. The chain links TRBV10-2 to TRBJ1-5; no clear D. The germline CDR1 and CDR2 sequences are WSHSY and SAAADI. V lost 8 bases and J 2 bases, leaving 13 bases between the germline ends. This CDR3 is built from 14 residues. CDR3 coding DNA: TGCGCCAGCGGAGACACGGGAGGCAATCAGCCCCAGCATTTT. It codes for CASGDTGGNQPQHF.

The gene calls are TRBV6-5 and TRBJ2-7; D is ambiguous. Germline values: CDR1 MNHEY, CDR2 SVGAGI. V lost 0 bases, J lost 3 bases, and 12 bases lay in between. The CDR3 totals 15 residues. This chain's CDR3 is CASSYSSGADYEQYF. The CDR3 nucleotides are TGTGCCAGCAGTTACTCGTCAGGCGCCGACTACGAGCAGTACTTC.

This clone was picked up one time. V is TRBV9 and J is TRBJ1-2; D gene unclear. The germline V gene encodes CDR1 SGDLS and CDR2 YYNGEE. V lost 1 base, J lost 3 bases, and 10 bases lay in between. The CDR3 contains 14 residues. CDR3 coding DNA: TGTGCCAGCAGCGTATTACCCGAGGACTATGGCTACACCTTC. Encoded protein: CASSVLPEDYGYTF.

This clone has a handful of counts. The chain has TRBV7-9 and TRBJ1-4, with D hard to call. This CDR3 contains 15 residues. The V and J ends lost 1 base and 2 bases respectively, with 8 bases between them. CDR1 and CDR2 (germline): SEHNR, FQNEAQ (reference sequence). CDR3 nucleotides: TGTGCCAGCAGCTTAGACGGGAGGACTAATGAAAAACTGTTTTTT. It encodes CASSLDGRTNEKLFF.

The genes are TRBV7-9 and TRBJ2-7, with D uncertain. CDR1 and CDR2 from the germline V gene are SEHNR and FQNEAQ (reference sequence). Trimming removed 6 bases from V and 1 base from J, with 10 bases in between. The CDR3 has 13 residues. This chain's CDR3 is CASSVTGSYEQYF. In nucleotides, the CDR3 is TGTGCCAGCAGTGTGACTGGTTCCTACGAGCAGTACTTC.

The chain recombines TRBV6-1 with TRBJ1-1, with 7 bases that match TRBD1. This CDR3 is built from 14 residues. With V trimmed by 8 bases and J by 8 bases, 14 bases remained unmatched. Germline assignment: CDR1 MNHNS and CDR2 SASEGT. Here the CDR3 reads CASWGTARNPEAFF. CDR3 sequence (DNA): TGTGCCAGCTGGGGGACAGCTCGAAACCCCGAAGCTTTCTTT.

The chain recombines TRBV30 with TRBJ2-4; TRBD1 is a possible D gene (6 bases). The CDR3 is made up of 12 amino acids. Germline assignment: CDR1 GTSNPN and CDR2 SVGIG (reference sequence). Trimming took off 2 bases at V and 13 bases at J, with 15 bases between the two ends. CDR3 nucleotides: TGTGCCTGGAGTCCTTTGGACAGCAGCCAGTACTTC. Translated, it gives CAWSPLDSSQYF.

The genes are TRBV5-4 and TRBJ2-7, with TRBD1 identical over 9 bases. Germline CDR1 and CDR2: SGHNT and YYREEE (reference sequence). V dropped 4 bases and J dropped 2; count of bases not matched to a gene: 7. The CDR3 totals 15 residues. CDR3 DNA sequence: TGTGCCAGCAGCCGAGGACAGGGGCTGGCCTACGAGCAGTACTTC. Protein product: CASSRGQGLAYEQYF.

V usage is TRBV5-1 and J usage is TRBJ2-1; 8 positions agree with TRBD2. Germline CDR1 reads SGHRS; CDR2 reads YFSETQ. With 1 base clipped from V and 3 bases from J, the junction kept 3 bases outside the gene matches. This CDR3 contains 15 residues. The CDR3 protein is CASSLYRGGYNEQFF. The CDR3 bases are TGCGCCAGCAGCTTGTATCGGGGGGGCTACAATGAGCAGTTCTTC.

J is TRBJ1-1 and V is TRBV29-1, with D uncertain. The CDR3 spans 13 residues. Deletions cut 5 bases from V and 1 base from J, with 11 bases between. In germline, CDR1 is SQVTM, CDR2 ANQGSEA. This CDR3 reads CSVQTDPNTEAFF. CDR3 nucleotides: TGCAGCGTTCAAACAGATCCGAACACTGAAGCTTTCTTT.

This clone was seen just once. The chain recombines TRBV6-5 with TRBJ2-7, with D possibly being TRBD1 (6 bases). This CDR3 is 15 amino acids long. The germline V gene has CDR1 MNHEY and CDR2 SVGAGI. V lost 3 bases to trimming and J lost 0 bases, with 12 bases between them. CDR3: CASSYSTGSSYEQYF. The CDR3 coding sequence is TGTGCCAGCAGTTATTCGACAGGCAGCTCCTACGAGCAGTACTTC.

The rearrangement joins TRBV25-1 to TRBJ1-5; no definite D call. Germline loops: CDR1 MGHDK, CDR2 SYGVNS. The CDR3 contains 14 residues. V shed 7 bases and J shed 5 bases, with 15 bases lying between them. CDR3 DNA: TGTGCCAGCAAAGAGACAAAAACCCATCAGCCCCAGCATTTT. Translated, it gives CASKETKTHQPQHF.

This rearrangement joins TRBV29-1 to TRBJ1-1; 9 bases agree with TRBD1. V dropped 6 bases and J dropped 5; count of bases not matched to a gene: 10. CDR3 length: 14 amino acids. Germline CDR1 and CDR2: SQVTM and ANQGSEA. The CDR3 region is CSVWPNRGRTEAFF. The CDR3 DNA reads TGCAGCGTATGGCCCAACAGGGGGCGGACTGAAGCTTTCTTT. The complete variable domain, with remaining parts taken from reference TRBV29-1 and TRBJ1-1, reads SAVISQKPSRDICQRGTSLTIQCQVDSQVTMMFWYRQQPGQSLTLIATANQGSEATYESGFVIDKFPISRPNLTFSTLTVSNMSPEDSSIYLCSVWPNRGRTEAFFGQGTRLTVV.